This entry lists 32 T cell receptor beta chains sequenced from one sample in a study of lymphopenia after photon versus proton radiotherapy. TCRdb keeps only in-frame clones here, not all; method: immunoSEQ multiplex PCR. The profile shows about 33,000 clones, 85% to 90% of them singletons. The material sequenced was peripheral blood, taken from a patient treated with photon-based radiotherapy. Receptor source: a woman aged 45-60 years with pancreatic cancer.

This clone was observed once. This chain uses TRBV9 with TRBJ2-1; D is possibly TRBD1 (6 bases). The ends were cut back, 0 bases at V and 7 bases at J, with 14 bases in the middle. This CDR3 comprises 15 residues. Germline-derived CDR1 and CDR2 are SGDLS and YYNGEE. The CDR3: CASSVGQGSYNEQFF. CDR3 bases: TGTGCCAGCAGCGTAGGCCAGGGGAGCTATAATGAGCAGTTCTTC. Drawing the rest from reference TRBV9 and TRBJ2-1, the complete variable domain is DSGVTQTPKHLITATGQRVTLRCSPRSGDLSVYWYQQSLDQGLQFLIQYYNGEERAKGNILERFSAQQFPDLHSELNLSSLELGDSALYFCASSVGQGSYNEQFFGPGTRLTVL.

This chain connects TRBV16 to TRBJ1-5, with 9 bases lining up with TRBD1. The trim removed 4 bases at V and 1 base at J, leaving 2 bases unmatched. Germline lookup yields CDR1 KGHSY and CDR2 FQNENV. There are 15 residues in the CDR3. The CDR3, as DNA: TGTGCCAGCAGCCGGACAGGGGTAAGCAATCAGCCCCAGCATTTT. It translates to CASSRTGVSNQPQHF.

The chain uses TRBV19 and TRBJ1-2; 9 nucleotides agree with TRBD1. J gave up 4 bases and V 7 bases, and 4 bases lay outside the gene matches. Germline V CDR1 and CDR2: LNHDA, SQIVND (reference sequence). CDR3 length: 13 amino acids. CDR3 nucleotides: TGTGCCAGTACTGGGACAGGGAGCTATGGCTACACCTTC. This codes for CASTGTGSYGYTF.

This rearrangement joins TRBV2 to TRBJ2-7; 7 positions match TRBD2. Trimming at V came to 6 bases and at J to 0 bases, leaving 5 bases not matched to a gene. CDR1 SNHLY and CDR2 FYNNEI come from the germline V gene. The CDR3 loop spans 14 amino acids. The CDR3 sequence is CASRKRGNSYEQYF. CDR3 coding DNA: TGTGCCAGCAGGAAGCGGGGAAACTCCTACGAGCAGTACTTC.

The genes are TRBV7-9 and TRBJ2-1; D is possibly TRBD1 (5 bases). The CDR3 has 16 residues. The V gene lost 5 bases and the J gene lost 4 bases, with 18 bases spanning the gap. The germline V gene encodes CDR1 SEHNR and CDR2 FQNEAQ (reference sequence). In DNA, the CDR3 is TGTGCCAGCAGCCCACCTGACAGCACCGGTTACAATGAGCAGTTCTTC. Its translation: CASSPPDSTGYNEQFF. The variable domain in full, with the rest retrieved from reference TRBV7-9 and TRBJ2-1, is DTGVSQNPRHKITKRGQNVTFRCDPISEHNRLYWYRQTLGQGPEFLTYFQNEAQLEKSRLLSDRFSAERPKGSFSTLEIQRTEQGDSAMYLCASSPPDSTGYNEQFFGPGTRLTVL.

The genes are TRBV6-5 and TRBJ2-7, with a weak D call TRBD2 (5 bases). The CDR3 is 13 residues long. Trimming removed 5 bases from V and 4 bases from J, with 12 bases in between. Germline V gene sequence: CDR1 MNHEY, CDR2 SVGAGI. The CDR3 DNA follows: TGTGCCAGCAGTGCCGAGGGCAAATACGAGCAGTACTTC. Its protein is CASSAEGKYEQYF.

By proportion, this clone is large. The gene calls are TRBV7-9 and TRBJ2-1; D is perhaps TRBD2 (5 bases). The CDR3 sequence is 14 residues long. Trimming took 5 bases from V and 7 from J, leaving 15 bases between them. CDR1 and CDR2 (germline): SEHNR, FQNEAQ (reference sequence). CDR3 amino acids: CASSMDGEMNEQFF. The CDR3 coding sequence is TGTGCCAGCAGCATGGACGGGGAGATGAATGAGCAGTTCTTC.

The gene calls are TRBV4-3 and TRBJ2-3; a weak D match, TRBD1 (6 bases). This CDR3 has 14 amino acids. Germline V CDR1 and CDR2: LGHNA, YSLEER. V was cut by 4 bases and J by 2 bases, with 10 bases left in between. CDR3 residues: CASSLGQLTDTQYF. The CDR3 DNA is TGCGCCAGCAGCCTAGGACAGCTCACAGATACGCAGTATTTT.

This clone was seen once. This rearrangement joins TRBV11-2 to TRBJ2-3, with 13 bases aligning to TRBD2. The CDR3 contains 19 residues. Germline V CDR1 and CDR2: SGHAT, FQNNGV. The J segment lost 5 bases and the V segment lost 3 bases, leaving 14 bases of the junction unmatched. The CDR3 nucleotides read TGTGCCAGCAGCTTGGCCGGGACTAGCGGGGACCACCTGGTAGATACGCAGTATTTT. This encodes CASSLAGTSGDHLVDTQYF.

The V and J genes are TRBV18 and TRBJ2-7; possibly TRBD1 or TRBD2 for D (5 bases each). The CDR3 covers 16 residues. Germline V gene lookup returns CDR1 KGHSH and CDR2 LQKENI. Trimming removed 2 bases from V and 0 bases from J, with 14 bases in between. The CDR3 DNA sequence: TGTGCCAGCTCACCAGAGGGACCTGTCACCTCCTACGAGCAGTACTTC. It yields the protein CASSPEGPVTSYEQYF.

The chain combines TRBV5-1 with TRBJ1-1; D unclear. V was pared by 0 bases and J by 5 bases, with 11 bases between. The CDR3 sequence is 14 residues long. The V gene's germline CDR1 is SGHRS and CDR2 YFSETQ. This CDR3 is CASSLASPRTEAFF. CDR3 in DNA: TGCGCCAGCAGCTTGGCCAGTCCCAGGACTGAAGCTTTCTTT.

The rearrangement joins TRBV19 to TRBJ2-6; 9 positions match TRBD1. CDR3 size: 17 residues. Trimming removed 6 bases from V and 0 bases from J; junction bases left unmatched: 6. CDR1 and CDR2 (germline): LNHDA, SQIVND (reference sequence). The CDR3, as DNA: TGTGCCAGTAGAGGACAGGGGAAAAGCTCTGGGGCCAACGTCCTGACTTTC. Protein: CASRGQGKSSGANVLTF.

V is TRBV14 and J is TRBJ1-1; D unresolved. V was clipped by 0 bases and J by 3 bases, with 5 bases between them. Germline CDR1 and CDR2: SGHDN and FVKESK. The CDR3 length is 13 residues. CDR3 coding DNA: TGTGCCAGCAGCCAAGAATCGTACACTGAAGCTTTCTTT. Its protein is CASSQESYTEAFF.

The chain combines TRBV19 with TRBJ1-1; TRBD1 matches at 7 bases. The CDR3 contains 16 residues. The V segment lost 4 bases and the J segment 1 base; nucleotides outside the gene matches: 9. From germline, CDR1 is LNHDA and CDR2 SQIVND (reference sequence). The CDR3, as DNA: TGTGCCAGTAGTACCCGGGACAGCGCCCGGAACACTGAAGCTTTCTTT. Translated: CASSTRDSARNTEAFF.

This chain links TRBV28 with TRBJ2-1; 7 bases are a match to TRBD1. CDR1 is MDHEN, CDR2 SYDVKM, per germline. CDR3 length equals 14 residues. V lost 5 bases to trimming and J lost 6 bases; unmatched junction nucleotides: 7. CDR3 coding DNA: TGTGCCAGCAGTCCCGGGACAGCAACCAATGAGCAGTTCTTC. Translated: CASSPGTATNEQFF. Drawing the rest from reference TRBV28 and TRBJ2-1, the complete variable domain is DVKVTQSSRYLVKRTGEKVFLECVQDMDHENMFWYRQDPGLGLRLIYFSYDVKMKEKGDIPEGYSVSREKKERFSLILESASTNQTSMYLCASSPGTATNEQFFGPGTRLTVL.

The chain joins TRBV20-1 to TRBJ1-1; D not certain. This CDR3 comprises 11 residues. Per germline, CDR1 DFQATT and CDR2 SNEGSKA (reference sequence). V was pared by 6 bases and J by 1 base, with 6 bases between. As DNA, the CDR3 is TGCAGTGCCCCCCGGAACACTGAAGCTTTCTTT. Residues: CSAPRNTEAFF.

The rearrangement links TRBV19 to TRBJ2-3; TRBD1 or TRBD2 may be the D gene (5 bases each). The V and J ends lost 2 bases and 6 bases respectively, with 18 bases between them. Germline values: CDR1 LNHDA, CDR2 SQIVND (reference sequence). The CDR3 runs to 16 residues. The CDR3 protein is CASSIRPGRTLDTQYF. The DNA of the CDR3 is TGTGCCAGTAGTATAAGACCGGGACGAACACTCGATACGCAGTATTTT.

V and J are TRBV7-2 and TRBJ1-1; D call uncertain. Germline lookup yields CDR1 SGHTA and CDR2 FQGNSA. V lost 1 base and J lost 1, with 13 bases in between. The CDR3 contains 16 residues. CDR3: CASSLVGRVGNTEAFF. DNA of the CDR3: TGTGCCAGCAGCTTAGTCGGCCGGGTAGGGAACACTGAAGCTTTCTTT.

This chain links TRBV7-2 with TRBJ2-1; TRBD2 aligns across 9 bases. The trim removed 0 bases at V and 2 bases at J, leaving 5 bases unmatched. Germline CDR1 SGHTA, CDR2 FQGNSA. This CDR3 is built from 17 residues. The CDR3 sequence: CASSLATSGGAYNEQFF. As DNA, the CDR3 is TGTGCCAGCAGCTTAGCGACTAGCGGAGGGGCCTACAATGAGCAGTTCTTC.

CDR3 sequence (DNA): TGTGCCACCAGCGCCAAGGGGACCCAGTACTTC. Its protein product is CATSAKGTQYF. This chain uses TRBV15 with TRBJ2-5; no clear D gene. Per germline, CDR1 LNHNV and CDR2 YYDKDF (reference sequence). The CDR3 consists of 11 residues. Trimming stripped 5 bases from V and 7 bases from J, with 8 bases between.

The chain couples TRBV27 to TRBJ2-2; TRBD2 aligns across 10 bases. This CDR3 region has 16 residues. The V segment lost 4 bases and the J segment 5 bases; nucleotides outside the gene matches: 7. Germline CDR1 MNHEY, CDR2 SMNVEV (reference sequence). The DNA of the CDR3 is TGTGCCAGCAGTTCCCCTAGCGGGAGTGGTACCGGGGAGCTGTTTTTT. Protein sequence: CASSSPSGSGTGELFF.

V and J are TRBV29-1 and TRBJ2-7; 12 positions match TRBD2. Germline CDR1 SQVTM, CDR2 ANQGSEA. The CDR3 has 14 residues. The trim removed 4 bases at V and 2 bases at J, leaving 3 bases unmatched. In DNA form, the CDR3 reads TGCAGCGTTGGGGGACTAGCGGGTACCTACGAGCAGTACTTC. Encoded protein: CSVGGLAGTYEQYF.

The chain joins TRBV19 to TRBJ1-5, with D tentatively TRBD1 (6 bases). Germline assignment: CDR1 LNHDA and CDR2 SQIVND (reference sequence). Between the trimmed V and J ends, which lost 5 bases and 7 bases, there was a span of 21 bases. This CDR3 is 16 amino acids long. The CDR3 here is CASSSGGGGGGQPQHF. The DNA of the CDR3 is TGTGCCAGTAGTTCCGGAGGGGGAGGGGGAGGCCAGCCCCAGCATTTT. The full variable domain, rest sourced from reference TRBV19 and TRBJ1-5, is DGGITQSPKYLFRKEGQNVTLSCEQNLNHDAMYWYRQDPGQGLRLIYYSQIVNDFQKGDIAEGYSVSREKKESFPLTVTSAQKNPTAFYLCASSSGGGGGGQPQHFGDGTRLSIL.

V gene TRBV7-9 combines with J gene TRBJ2-7; D perhaps matches TRBD1 (7 bases). The V gene lost 5 bases and the J gene lost 0 bases, with 14 bases spanning the gap. This CDR3 contains 15 residues. Germline CDR1 reads SEHNR; CDR2 reads FQNEAQ (reference sequence). The CDR3 region has the DNA TGTGCCAGCAGCCCGGCAGGGGGGCTCTCCTACGAGCAGTACTTC. It yields the protein CASSPAGGLSYEQYF.

The genes are TRBV27 and TRBJ2-1; 9 positions agree with TRBD2. This CDR3 is 14 amino acids long. The germline CDR1 and CDR2 sequences are MNHEY and SMNVEV (reference sequence). J was trimmed by 8 bases and V by 4 bases; bases with no gene match: 6. The CDR3: CASSYSGSGDEQFF. The CDR3 DNA sequence: TGTGCCAGCAGTTATAGCGGGAGTGGCGATGAGCAGTTCTTC.

V is TRBV2 and J is TRBJ1-5; D is possibly TRBD1 (5 bases). Germline V lookup: CDR1 SNHLY, CDR2 FYNNEI. The ends were cut back, 8 bases at V and 5 bases at J, with 10 bases in the middle. There are 12 residues in the CDR3. The DNA for the CDR3 is TGTGCCAGCGCCTTGGGGGATCAGCCCCAGCATTTT. This codes for CASALGDQPQHF. The complete variable domain, with remaining parts taken from reference TRBV2 and TRBJ1-5, reads EPEVTQTPSHQVTQMGQEVILRCVPISNHLYFYWYRQILGQKVEFLVSFYNNEISEKSEIFDDQFSVERPDGSNFTLKIRSTKLEDSAMYFCASALGDQPQHFGDGTRLSIL.

The chain has TRBV18 and TRBJ2-7; perhaps TRBD1 as D (6 bases). Trimming stripped 6 bases from V and 5 bases from J, with 17 bases between. Germline V lookup: CDR1 KGHSH, CDR2 LQKENI. The CDR3 has 14 residues. CDR3 region: CASSPRDMIHEQYF. The CDR3 DNA follows: TGTGCCAGCTCGCCCCGGGACATGATCCACGAGCAGTACTTC.

This sequence joins TRBV30 and TRBJ2-3; TRBD2 agrees at 9 bases. With 2 bases clipped from V and 2 bases from J, the junction kept 11 bases outside the gene matches. The germline V gene has CDR1 GTSNPN and CDR2 SVGIG (reference sequence). The CDR3 runs to 17 residues. CDR3 bases: TGTGCCTGGAGTCCATTGGGGACTAGCAGATACACAGATACGCAGTATTTT. This sequence encodes CAWSPLGTSRYTDTQYF. Filled out from reference TRBV30 and TRBJ2-3, the complete variable domain reads SQTIHQWPATLVQPVGSPLSLECTVEGTSNPNLYWYRQAAGRGLQLLFYSVGIGQISSEVPQNLSASRPQDRQFILSSKKLLLSDSGFYLCAWSPLGTSRYTDTQYFGPGTRLTVL.

This chain connects TRBV2 to TRBJ2-5; 8 bases agree with TRBD1. Germline V gene sequence: CDR1 SNHLY, CDR2 FYNNEI. After removal of 5 bases from V and 5 bases from J, the junction contained 4 bases not matched to a gene. The CDR3 sequence is 13 residues long. The CDR3 nucleotides read TGTGCCAGCAGTAGGGACAGGTTTGAGACCCAGTACTTC. Its translation is CASSRDRFETQYF.

The chain couples TRBV11-3 to TRBJ2-1, with TRBD1 matching over 8 bases. Trimming cost V 4 bases and J 0 bases; bases outside gene matches: 2. CDR1 SGHNT and CDR2 YENEEA come from the germline V gene. The CDR3 is 15 amino acids. This chain's CDR3 is CASSYDRGSYNEQFF. For the CDR3, the DNA is TGTGCCAGCAGCTACGACAGGGGCTCCTACAATGAGCAGTTCTTC.

This clone was seen just once. The chain employs TRBV5-1 and TRBJ2-1, with 7 bases that match TRBD2. The CDR3 has 16 amino acids. CDR1 and CDR2 (germline): SGHRS, YFSETQ. V trimming: 1 base; J trimming: 3 bases; junction bases outside the gene matches: 7. The CDR3 nucleotides are TGCGCCAGCAGCTTGTCCCAGGCTAGCGGCTACAATGAGCAGTTCTTC. It encodes CASSLSQASGYNEQFF. The complete variable domain, with remaining parts taken from reference TRBV5-1 and TRBJ2-1, reads KAGVTQTPRYLIKTRGQQVTLSCSPISGHRSVSWYQQTPGQGLQFLFEYFSETQRNKGNFPGRFSGRQFSNSRSEMNVSTLELGDSALYLCASSLSQASGYNEQFFGPGTRLTVL.

This sequence joins TRBV28 and TRBJ2-7, with unresolved D. Trimming removed 9 bases at V and 2 bases at J, with 14 bases between. This CDR3 has 13 residues. Germline V CDR1 and CDR2: MDHEN, SYDVKM. The CDR3 sequence is CASSTLTPYEQYF. The CDR3 nucleotides read TGTGCCAGTTCGACCCTGACCCCCTACGAGCAGTACTTC.